The rows below give T cell receptor beta chains drawn from one sample of a study of cytomegalovirus exposure and HLA in healthy donors. Sequenced by immunoSEQ multiplex PCR; TCRdb stores in-frame clones only, minus some. The sample lists approximately 160,000 clones, approximately 81% occurring once. Sequenced input: PBMCs. Receptors were obtained from a woman between 18 and 29 years old in good health and CMV-seronegative. Each CDR3 is given with its conserved first and last residue. The order of the fields is D gene, V gene, J gene, clone size, CDR3 protein, CDR3 DNA. D genes are given only for firm matches. Expanded clones get a size class; other rows say once, few or many, or leave the size out.

>TRBD1|TRBV27|TRBJ1-5|once
CASQGGGSQPQHF
TGTGCCAGTCAAGGGGGCGGAAGTCAGCCCCAGCATTTT
>NA|TRBV7-2|TRBJ2-5|NA
CASSPQVQETQYF
TGTGCCAGCAGCCCCCAGGTCCAAGAGACCCAGTACTTC
>NA|TRBV5-1|TRBJ2-3|NA
CASSLNAADRDTQYF
TGCGCCAGCAGCTTGAACGCCGCCGACAGAGATACGCAGTATTTT
>NA|TRBV6-5|TRBJ2-2|NA
CASSYSLRRGTGELFF
TGTGCCAGCAGTTACTCGCTTCGCCGGGGGACCGGGGAGCTGTTTTTT
>TRBD1|TRBV10-3|TRBJ1-2|NA
CAISASGTAYGYTF
TGTGCCATCAGTGCATCCGGGACAGCATATGGCTACACCTTC
>TRBD1|TRBV10-3|TRBJ2-1|few
CAIREGQGPYNEQFF
TGTGCCATCAGGGAAGGACAGGGCCCCTACAATGAGCAGTTCTTC
>TRBD2|TRBV7-2|TRBJ2-7|NA
CASSPRGGPSFLEQYF
TGTGCCAGCAGCCCCCGGGGGGGGCCTTCCTTTCTCGAGCAGTACTTC
>NA|TRBV27|TRBJ2-4|once
CASTTEKNIQYF
TGTGCCAGCACTACGGAGAAAAACATTCAGTACTTC
>NA|TRBV9|TRBJ2-1|NA
CASSVHDYHNEQFF
TGTGCCAGCAGCGTCCATGACTACCACAATGAGCAGTTCTTC
>NA|TRBV29-1|TRBJ2-1|NA
CSDNHQGQHRQFF
TGCAGCGATAACCACCAAGGACAGCACAGGCAGTTCTTC
>TRBD1|TRBV15|TRBJ1-4|NA
CATSSYTGAVNEKLFF
TGTGCCACCAGCAGCTATACAGGGGCTGTTAATGAAAAACTGTTTTTT
>TRBD1|TRBV9|TRBJ1-1|few
CASSVSDRGTEAFF
TGTGCCAGCAGCGTAAGTGACAGGGGAACTGAAGCTTTCTTT
>NA|TRBV4-1|TRBJ2-3|NA
CASSQDKKGEVTDTQYF
TGCGCCAGCAGCCAAGATAAGAAGGGAGAAGTGACAGATACGCAGTATTTT
>NA|TRBV12-2|TRBJ2-7|NA
CASRLVPALAGVYSEQYF
TGTGCAAGTCGCTTAGTGCCTGCCCTAGCGGGAGTTTACTCCGAGCAGTACTTC
>TRBD1|TRBV2|TRBJ2-7|once
CASSEWRSGQAYYEQYF
TGTGCCAGCAGTGAATGGCGGTCAGGACAGGCGTACTACGAGCAGTACTTC
>TRBD1|TRBV4-3|TRBJ1-1|NA
CASSQGGQANTEAFF
TGCGCCAGCAGCCAAGGCGGACAGGCGAACACTGAAGCTTTCTTT
>NA|TRBV15|TRBJ2-5|NA
CATSNAGPGETQYF
TGTGCCACCAGCAATGCAGGCCCGGGGGAGACCCAGTACTTC
>NA|TRBV12-5|TRBJ1-1|NA
CASAQDTVIRAFF
TGTGCTAGTGCCCAAGACACGGTCATCCGGGCTTTCTTT
>TRBD1|TRBV5-4|TRBJ1-5|NA
CASSLAGQGAPKLHF
TGTGCCAGCAGCTTGGCGGGACAGGGGGCCCCTAAGCTGCATTTT
>TRBD2|TRBV5-8|TRBJ2-7|NA
CASMLAGRPYEQYF
TGTGCCAGCATGCTAGCGGGACGCCCCTACGAGCAGTACTTC
>TRBD2|TRBV4-1|TRBJ2-7|NA
CASSHLAGDEQYF
TGCGCCAGCAGCCACCTAGCGGGAGACGAGCAGTACTTC
>NA|TRBV29-1|TRBJ1-2|NA
CSVLLRGGEEYGYTF
TGCAGCGTTCTTCTAAGGGGGGGTGAGGAGTATGGCTACACCTTC
>TRBD2|TRBV6-1|TRBJ2-1|NA
CASSRSGRAYNEQFF
TGTGCCAGCAGTCGAAGCGGGAGGGCCTACAATGAGCAGTTCTTC
>TRBD1|TRBV5-6|TRBJ2-7|once
CASSLGTDHEQYF
TGTGCCAGCAGCCTCGGGACAGACCACGAGCAGTACTTC
>NA|TRBV7-9|TRBJ1-4|NA
CASSFQGEKLFF
TGTGCCAGCAGTTTTCAGGGAGAAAAACTGTTTTTT
>NA|TRBV7-9|TRBJ1-2|once
CASSPPLLDYGYTF
TGTGCCAGCAGCCCCCCCCTCCTCGACTATGGCTACACCTTC
>TRBD1|TRBV7-3|TRBJ2-7|NA
CASSPGQGDEQYF
TGTGCCAGCAGCCCGGGACAGGGGGACGAGCAGTACTTC
>TRBD1|TRBV13|TRBJ2-1|once
CASSPRDRGYNEQFF
TGTGCCAGCAGCCCCCGGGACAGGGGGTACAATGAGCAGTTCTTC
>TRBD2|TRBV5-1|TRBJ2-5|NA
CASSLGGTRSQETQYF
TGCGCCAGCAGCTTGGGGGGGACTAGATCCCAAGAGACCCAGTACTTC
>TRBD2|TRBV9|TRBJ2-7|NA
CASSVVAGDTYEQYF
TGTGCCAGCAGCGTAGTGGCGGGAGACACCTACGAGCAGTACTTC
>NA|TRBV19|TRBJ1-1|NA
CASIDSAWYTEAFF
TGTGCCAGTATCGACAGTGCTTGGTACACTGAAGCTTTCTTT
>NA|TRBV28|TRBJ1-5|NA
CASRTTNQPQHF
TGTGCCAGCAGGACTACGAATCAGCCCCAGCATTTT
>TRBD2|TRBV30|TRBJ2-2|NA
CASTRGLAGAFNTGELFF
TGTGCTTCGACCCGGGGACTAGCGGGAGCATTCAACACCGGGGAGCTGTTTTTT